The 22 T cell receptor beta chains below were found in one sample sequenced in a study of T cells in Graves' hyperthyroidism and ophthalmopathy. TCR beta CDR3 sequences were amplified from RNA transcripts. An initial round of RT-PCR targeting the TCR CDR3 relied on the HTBI primer set. TCRdb reprocessed the multiplex PCR reads with MiXCR, giving one entry per CDR3 protein. Here the sample spans roughly 570,000 distinct CDR3 sequences, around 46% being singletons. Sequenced material: peripheral blood or thyroid tissue (not recorded which). The receptors derive from a woman aged 18-35 years with Graves' hyperthyroidism.

This clonotype has a count of ten or more. The chain links TRBV29-1 to TRBJ1-2; 7 bases agree with TRBD1. This CDR3 has 11 residues. Looked up from germline, CDR1 is SQVTM and CDR2 is ANQGSEA. J gave up 7 bases and V 6 bases, and 5 bases lay outside the gene matches. The DNA of the CDR3 is TGCAGCGTAGTGACAGGGTCTGGCTACACCTTC. Translating it yields CSVVTGSGYTF.

This rearrangement joins TRBV7-2 to TRBJ2-1; the D gene could be TRBD1 or TRBD2 (6 bases each). The DNA end lines up better with TRBJ2-7; the J call may be wrong. Germline loops: CDR1 SGHTA, CDR2 FQGNSA. The CDR3 is 14 amino acids. The CDR3: CASSLGQDYNEQYF. CDR3 coding DNA: TGTGCCAGCAGCTTAGGACAGGACTACAATGAGCAGTACTTC.

CDR3 in DNA: TGTGCCAGCAGCCGGAAGGACGTAGATGAAAAACTGTTTTTT. Protein sequence: CASSRKDVDEKLFF. The gene calls are TRBV5-4 and TRBJ1-4; no clear D. The CDR3 sequence is 14 residues long. Trimming cost V 4 bases and J 6 bases, with 13 bases left between them. Germline CDR1 is SGHNT and CDR2 is YYREEE (reference sequence).

Ten or more counts support this clonotype. The V and J genes are TRBV20-1 and TRBJ1-4; 7 bases fit TRBD1. The CDR3 consists of 16 residues. In germline, CDR1 is DFQATT, CDR2 SNEGSKA (reference sequence). Trimming cost V 4 bases and J 9 bases; bases outside gene matches: 17. The CDR3 sequence: CSATTGPWQGGQKLFF. The CDR3 bases are TGCAGTGCTACGACAGGGCCCTGGCAGGGTGGTCAAAAACTGTTTTTT.

V gene TRBV19 combines with J gene TRBJ2-7; D possibly uses TRBD1 or TRBD2 (5 bases each). Trimming left V 5 bases short and J 12 bases short, with 23 bases between. CDR3 length: 14 residues. Germline V gene data show CDR1 as LNHDA and CDR2 as SQIVND (reference sequence). The CDR3 DNA reads as TGTGCCAGTAGTGACCGGGACGGGCCCTCTCAGCTGTACTTC. Residues: CASSDRDGPSQLYF.

A few counts support this clonotype. V is TRBV24-1 and J is TRBJ2-7, with D hard to call. Germline CDR1 and CDR2: KGHDR and SFDVKD. Between the trimmed V and J ends, which lost 3 bases and 5 bases, there was a span of 10 bases. The CDR3 runs to 13 residues. CDR3 sequence reads: CATSDPRVNEQYF. DNA for the CDR3: TGTGCCACCAGTGATCCCCGTGTCAACGAGCAGTACTTC.

The rearrangement joins TRBV27 to TRBJ2-7; TRBD2 matches 11 bases. Germline lookup yields CDR1 MNHEY and CDR2 SMNVEV (reference sequence). J gave up 4 bases and V 4 bases, and 9 bases lay outside the gene matches. The CDR3 has 16 amino acids. CDR3 in DNA: TGTGCCAGCAGTTCCTTTATAGCGGGAGGGCTTTACGAGCAGTACTTC. Its translation: CASSSFIAGGLYEQYF.

This clonotype has a count of ten or more. The chain links TRBV20-1 to TRBJ2-5, with D perhaps TRBD2 (6 bases). The CDR3 extends over 14 amino acids. V lost 1 base to trimming and J lost 5 bases, with 14 bases between them. The germline V gene encodes CDR1 DFQATT and CDR2 SNEGSKA (reference sequence). CDR3 protein: CSARGRVAVETQYF. CDR3 DNA: TGCAGTGCTAGAGGGAGGGTCGCTGTGGAGACCCAGTACTTC.

The rearrangement links TRBV18 to TRBJ2-1, with 7 bases matching TRBD2. The CDR3 sequence is 16 residues long. V was pared by 0 bases and J by 5 bases, with 7 bases of the junction left unmatched. Germline CDR1 KGHSH, CDR2 LQKENI. The chain's CDR3 is CASSPPIKGLNNEQFF. CDR3 bases: TGTGCCAGCTCACCACCGATAAAGGGACTAAACAATGAGCAGTTCTTC.

CDR3 DNA sequence: TGTGCCAGCAGGGACCAAAATAACACCGGGGAGCTGTTTTTT. Protein product: CASRDQNNTGELFF. The rearrangement uses TRBV11-3 and TRBJ2-2, with D unclear. The CDR3 extends over 14 amino acids. V lost 6 bases, J lost 2 bases, and 10 bases lay in between. The germline V gene encodes CDR1 SGHNT and CDR2 YENEEA.

The rearrangement links TRBV29-1 to TRBJ2-7; TRBD1 aligns across 11 bases. In germline, CDR1 is SQVTM, CDR2 ANQGSEA. This CDR3 is 13 amino acids long. Trimming took 8 bases from V and 6 from J; bases not matched to a gene: 9. The CDR3 DNA sequence: TGCAGCTTGGCCGGGACAGGGGGTCGCGAGCAGTACTTC. Amino acid sequence: CSLAGTGGREQYF.

In this sample, this clonotype turned up a few times. One base away lies a much larger clone, so this may be a sequencing read error. The chain couples TRBV5-1 to TRBJ1-1, with D possibly TRBD1 on 5 matching bases. Germline CDR1 is SGHRS and CDR2 is YFSETQ. The CDR3 runs 15 residues. V lost 0 bases to trimming and J lost 3 bases, with 12 bases between them. CDR3 amino acids: CASSLDDSMDTEAFF. The CDR3 DNA follows: TGCGCCAGCAGCTTGGACGACAGCATGGACACTGAAGCTTTCTTT.

The chain joins TRBV29-1 to TRBJ1-2; perhaps TRBD1 as D (6 bases). Looked up from germline, CDR1 is SQVTM and CDR2 is ANQGSEA. The ends were cut back, 0 bases at V and 8 bases at J, with 7 bases in the middle. This CDR3 is built from 11 residues. The CDR3 nucleotides read TGCAGCGTTGAAGAGACAGGAGGCTACACCTTC. Translating it yields CSVEETGGYTF.

This clonotype was counted at least ten times. The V and J genes are TRBV4-1 and TRBJ1-5, with a weak D call TRBD1 (6 bases). The CDR3 sequence is 15 residues long. The germline gives CDR1 MGHRA, CDR2 YSYEKL. The V end lost 5 bases, the J end lost 4 bases, and 15 bases lay between the germline ends. As DNA, the CDR3 is TGCGCCAGCAGCTGGGACTTTAGGGGGAATCAGCCCCAGCATTTT. Residues: CASSWDFRGNQPQHF.

This clonotype came up many times. The CDR3 bases are TGTGCCAGCAGCGTAGGAGGTACAAGCAATCAGCCCCAGCATTTT. It translates to CASSVGGTSNQPQHF. J is TRBJ1-5 and V is TRBV9, with unresolved D. CDR1 is SGDLS and CDR2 is YYNGEE in the germline V gene. This CDR3 is 15 amino acids long. The V gene lost 0 bases and the J gene lost 1 base, with 8 bases spanning the gap.

V is TRBV29-1 and J is TRBJ2-6; 7 nucleotides agree with TRBD1. CDR3 length equals 14 residues. Germline V gene sequence: CDR1 SQVTM, CDR2 ANQGSEA. Losses at the gene ends were 5 bases for V and 4 bases for J; bases not matched to a gene: 5. The CDR3: CSVRQGSGANVLTF. The CDR3, as DNA: TGCAGCGTTAGACAGGGTTCCGGGGCCAACGTCCTGACTTTC. The whole variable domain, remainder taken from reference TRBV29-1 and TRBJ2-6, is SAVISQKPSRDICQRGTSLTIQCQVDSQVTMMFWYRQQPGQSLTLIATANQGSEATYESGFVIDKFPISRPNLTFSTLTVSNMSPEDSSIYLCSVRQGSGANVLTFGAGSRLTVL.

This rearrangement joins TRBV29-1 to TRBJ2-7; the D gene could be TRBD1 or TRBD2 (6 bases each). This CDR3 region has 15 residues. CDR1 and CDR2 from the germline V gene are SQVTM and ANQGSEA. Trimming cost V 0 bases and J 7 bases, with 19 bases left between them. The CDR3 sequence: CSVEDRGRGPREQYF. CDR3 bases: TGCAGCGTTGAAGATCGGGGGCGAGGGCCCCGGGAGCAGTACTTC.

At least ten counts were recorded for this clonotype. The rearrangement joins TRBV20-1 to TRBJ2-5; D remains ambiguous. The germline V and J ends were trimmed by 8 bases and 5 bases, with 9 bases remaining between them. The CDR3 totals 10 residues. CDR1 and CDR2 from the germline V gene are DFQATT and SNEGSKA (reference sequence). The CDR3 DNA sequence: TGCAGTACGTTAGGGGAGACCCAGTACTTC. It is translated as CSTLGETQYF.

This clonotype was recorded many times. Relative to the germline gene, one junction end is altered; a read error may explain this. The gene calls are TRBV7-9 and TRBJ1-4; D is possibly TRBD1 (6 bases). The V gene's germline CDR1 is SEHNR and CDR2 FQNEAQ (reference sequence). This CDR3 contains 14 residues. The CDR3, as DNA: TGTGCCAGCAGCCACGGGACAACTGATGAAAAACTGTTTTTT. This sequence encodes CASSHGTTDEKLFF.

This chain uses TRBV7-2 with TRBJ2-1; tentative D call: TRBD2 (5 bases). Germline loops: CDR1 SGHTA, CDR2 FQGNSA. This CDR3 has 14 amino acids. Trimming shortened V by 2 bases and J by 6 bases, and 11 bases separated the two germline ends. The CDR3 loop reads CASSLTLEGNEQFF. The DNA of the CDR3 is TGTGCCAGCAGCTTAACACTCGAGGGCAATGAGCAGTTCTTC.

As to this clonotype: This clone may be a read error of a much larger clone one base away. This chain uses TRBV7-8 with TRBJ2-2, with D unresolved. This CDR3 contains 16 residues. The germline V gene has CDR1 SGHVS and CDR2 FQNEAQ. Trimming left V 5 bases short and J 1 base short, with 14 bases between. The CDR3 reads CASSPDVALNTGELFF. CDR3 DNA sequence: TGTGCCAGCAGCCCAGACGTCGCTCTGAACACCGGGGAGCTGTTTTTT.

This clonotype was seen a single time. This chain links TRBV20-1 with TRBJ1-3; a possible D gene is TRBD1 (6 bases). The CDR3 sequence is 12 residues long. Trimming took off 8 bases at V and 1 base at J, with 9 bases between the two ends. Germline V CDR1 and CDR2: DFQATT, SNEGSKA (reference sequence). CDR3 coding DNA: TGCAGTCTTACAGGGTCTGGAAACACCATATATTTT. Translated: CSLTGSGNTIYF.